These 4 T cell receptor beta chains came from one sample sequenced in a study of blood T cell repertoires in COVID-19. TCRdb's copy holds only in-frame clones and misses some; the assay was immunoSEQ multiplex PCR. Seen here are more than 200,000 clones, 65% to 85% observed once, and the top ten hold about 8.9%. Sequencing was done on a sample of peripheral blood. The receptors come from a woman in her forties or fifties with acute or convalescent COVID-19.

CDR3 sequence: CASSLRQTPTDTQYF. The CDR3 bases are TGTGCCAGCAGTTTGAGGCAGACTCCCACAGATACGCAGTATTTT. V usage is TRBV28 and J usage is TRBJ2-3; unclear D gene. This CDR3 spans 15 amino acids. V was pared by 3 bases and J by 2 bases, with 12 bases between. Germline values: CDR1 MDHEN, CDR2 SYDVKM.

This chain links TRBV19 with TRBJ2-3, with a possible D match to TRBD2 (6 bases). CDR1 and CDR2 from the germline V gene are LNHDA and SQIVND (reference sequence). Trimming cost V 7 bases and J 6 bases, with 8 bases left between them. This CDR3 is built from 11 residues. DNA for the CDR3: TGTGCCAGTACGGGACTGGATACGCAGTATTTT. It is translated as CASTGLDTQYF.

In this sample, this clone turned up a few times. The V gene is TRBV5-8, the J gene TRBJ2-7; perhaps TRBD1 as D (5 bases). Germline V lookup: CDR1 SGHTS, CDR2 YDEGEE. The V and J ends lost 0 bases and 2 bases respectively, with 12 bases between them. The CDR3 runs to 15 residues. The CDR3 nucleotides are TGTGCCAGCAGCTTGGGAGCAGGGTCTCCCTACGAGCAGTACTTC. Translating gives CASSLGAGSPYEQYF.

The chain combines TRBV7-6 with TRBJ2-1; 14 nucleotides agree with TRBD2. The CDR3 has 16 amino acids. The V gene's germline CDR1 is SGHVS and CDR2 FNYEAQ. V shed 5 bases, J shed 7 bases, and the junction held 7 bases outside the gene matches. CDR3: CASSIRLAGGYNEQFF. CDR3 coding DNA: TGTGCCAGCAGCATAAGACTAGCGGGAGGGTATAATGAGCAGTTCTTC.